These T cell receptor beta chains were read from a single sample in a study of shared clonotypes between healthy human individuals. The method was immunoSEQ multiplex PCR; TCRdb's version includes in-frame clones alone and lacks a portion of them. The sample lists 490,000 or so clones; over 65% were seen once. Sequencing was done on a sample of PBMCs. These receptors all come from a woman aged 40 to 50 in good health. Some clones in this sample may be carry-over from other donors' samples. The CDR3 runs from the conserved cysteine through the conserved F or W.

13	TRBV5-4	CASSLARDAEAFF
15	TRBV7-8	CASSLVTRGRYEQYF
11	TRBV9	CASSVGDTQYF
15	TRBV9	CASTKGILAGETQYF
15	TRBV27	CASSITGPRDYEQYF
13	TRBV6-1	CASSVQGDRAQHF
18	TRBV5-1	CASSPASGTPTRARGQYF
15	TRBV18	CASSPELAGADTQYF
12	TRBV19	CASSILGTEAFF
16	TRBV7-6	CASSLARGGASGGYTF
15	TRBV6-4	CASSDLAGAGNEQFF